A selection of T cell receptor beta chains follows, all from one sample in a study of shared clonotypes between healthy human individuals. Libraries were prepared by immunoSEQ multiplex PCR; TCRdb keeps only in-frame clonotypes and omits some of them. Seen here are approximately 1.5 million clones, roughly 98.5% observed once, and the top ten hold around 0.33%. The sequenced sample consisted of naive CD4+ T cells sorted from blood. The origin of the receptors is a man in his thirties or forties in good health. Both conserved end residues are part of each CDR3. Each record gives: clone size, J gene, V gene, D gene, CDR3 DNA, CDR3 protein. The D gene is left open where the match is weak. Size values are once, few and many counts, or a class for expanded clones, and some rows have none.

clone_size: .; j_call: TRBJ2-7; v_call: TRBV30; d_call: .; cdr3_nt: TGTGCCTGGAGTCGTAGCTACGAGCAGTACTTC; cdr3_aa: CAWSRSYEQYF
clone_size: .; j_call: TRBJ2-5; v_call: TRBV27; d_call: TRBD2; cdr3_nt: TGTGCCAGCAGTTTCGGGACTAGCGGAAAAGAGACCCAGTACTTC; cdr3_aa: CASSFGTSGKETQYF
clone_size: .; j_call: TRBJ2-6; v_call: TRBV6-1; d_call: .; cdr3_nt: TGTGCCAGCAGTAGGCGGGATCATGGGGCCAACGTCCTGACTTTC; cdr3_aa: CASSRRDHGANVLTF
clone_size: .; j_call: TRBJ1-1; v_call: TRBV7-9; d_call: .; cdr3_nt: TGTGCCAGCAGTCGGCCGGGGAACACTGAAGCTTTCTTT; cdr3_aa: CASSRPGNTEAFF
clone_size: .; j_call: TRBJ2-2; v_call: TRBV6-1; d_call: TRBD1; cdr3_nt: TGTGCCAGCAGTGAATGGACAGGGTCGGGCACCGGGGAGCTGTTTTTT; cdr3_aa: CASSEWTGSGTGELFF
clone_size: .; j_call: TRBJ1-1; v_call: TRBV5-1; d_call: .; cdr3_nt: TGCGCCAGCAGCTTGGGGTTATTGAACACTGAAGCTTTCTTT; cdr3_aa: CASSLGLLNTEAFF
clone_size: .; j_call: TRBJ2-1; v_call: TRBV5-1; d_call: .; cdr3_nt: TGCGCCAGCAGCTTGGGGTACGGTTTGCCCTACAATGAGCAGTTCTTC; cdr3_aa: CASSLGYGLPYNEQFF
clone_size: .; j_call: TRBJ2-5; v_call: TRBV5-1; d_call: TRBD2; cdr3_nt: TGCGCCAGCATGGGCGGGAGAGTAAGAGAGACCCAGTACTTC; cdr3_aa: CASMGGRVRETQYF
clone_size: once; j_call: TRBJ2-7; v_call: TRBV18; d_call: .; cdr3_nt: TGTGCCAGCTCACCATCCAGCTACGAGCAGTACTTC; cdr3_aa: CASSPSSYEQYF
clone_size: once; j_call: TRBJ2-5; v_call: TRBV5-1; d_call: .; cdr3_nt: TGCGCCAGCAGAATGGGGGGAGGCGGAGAGACCCAGTACTTC; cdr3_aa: CASRMGGGGETQYF
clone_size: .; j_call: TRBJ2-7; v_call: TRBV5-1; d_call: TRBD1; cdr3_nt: TGCGCCAGCAGCATAGGGACAGGGAGAATCTACGAGCAGTACTTC; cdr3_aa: CASSIGTGRIYEQYF
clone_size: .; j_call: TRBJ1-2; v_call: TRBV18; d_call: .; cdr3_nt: TGTGCCAGCTCACTTGGACAGCTCTATGGCTACACCTTC; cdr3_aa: CASSLGQLYGYTF
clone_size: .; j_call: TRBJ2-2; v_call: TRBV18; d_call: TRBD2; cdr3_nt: TGTGCCAGCTCACCACCGGGACTAGCCCCCACCGGGGAGCTGTTTTTT; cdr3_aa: CASSPPGLAPTGELFF
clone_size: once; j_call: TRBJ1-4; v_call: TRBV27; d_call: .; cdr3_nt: TGTGCCAGCAGTGGATACCTTAATGAAAAACTGTTTTTT; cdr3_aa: CASSGYLNEKLFF
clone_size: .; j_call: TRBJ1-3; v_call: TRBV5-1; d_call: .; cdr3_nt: TGCGCCAGCAGCTTGGAAGGGGACGGAAACACCATATATTTT; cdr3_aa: CASSLEGDGNTIYF
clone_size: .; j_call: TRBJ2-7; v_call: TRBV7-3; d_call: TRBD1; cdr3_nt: TGTGCCAGCAGCTTTCTGACAGGGGGGAGGTACGAGCAGTACTTC; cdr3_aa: CASSFLTGGRYEQYF